The source of this T cell receptor (beta chain) is a study of metastatic and nonmetastatic thyroid tumors (TCRdb year 2020). In the study overall: The researchers compared repertoires between peripheral blood samples and tumor or nodule tissue samples from patients with malignant or benign thyroid disease. Results the study describes overall, beyond this receptor: In both blood and tumor samples, malignant tumors were reported to have significantly higher TCR beta diversity than benign nodules.

None of the patients had been given any treatment before thyroid surgery. The study retrospectively analysed patient clinical samples collected from about 2012 to 2019 using T-cell receptor beta sequencing. The germline V gene provides CDR1 MDHEN and CDR2 SYDVKM. From its cysteine to its phenylalanine, the CDR3 spans 15 amino acids. The CDR3 DNA has 45 bases and is translated from base 1. V is trimmed back by 8 bases and J by 2 bases, and the junction contains 9 bases that no gene match accounts for. Receptors were amplified or captured by PCR. The run used an Illumina HiSeq 4000. High-throughput sequencing was used to profile the TCR beta-chain CDR3 region of each patient. The authors' analysis ran thus. Drawing on CDR3 differences between clinicopathological groups, the researchers built a classifier meant to tell apart patients with distant-metastatic papillary thyroid cancer. The Shannon index was used to measure repertoire diversity, and the Morisita-Horn index was used to measure how similar tumor and blood repertoires were. TCRdb trimmed public reads at Q25 via fastp, called clones via MiXCR and kept in-frame beta chains. TCRdb assigned the V and J calls; the authors' analysis was not used. Counted in this sample were around 30,000 clones; 15% of them appeared once. Approximately 18% of the sample comes from the top ten.

This clone was seen many times. The target of this receptor is not known. Base qualities are not provided; no much larger clone lies one nucleotide away. The identical CDR3 is also encoded by other nucleotide sequences in the sample. This receptor was taken from a male donor with papillary thyroid cancer or a benign thyroid nodule (not recorded which). Some clones in this sample may be carry-over from other donors' samples. Sequenced input: blood. The chain links TRBV28 with TRBJ2-5; 9 central nucleotides agree with TRBD1. The DNA is as follows: TGTGCCAGCGTCCACGGACAGGGGTTTCAAGAGACCCAGTACTTC. It translates to CASVHGQGFQETQYF.